This record covers a single TCR beta chain. The clone's antigen remains unknown. Nothing much larger sits one base from this clone, and base qualities are not available. The immunoSEQ Assay, a bias-controlled multiplex PCR, was used to amplify TCRbeta CDR3 regions from genomic DNA. On the authors' methods: Within the assay, amplification of reference gene primers was used to estimate how many nucleated cells each sample contained. To quantify the absolute abundance of each unique TCRbeta CDR3 rearrangement, sequence reads were collapsed and filtered. For each sample, productive Simpson clonality was calculated by taking the square root of Simpson's diversity index across productive rearrangements. This is the immuneACCESS table as TCRdb keeps it, with only in-frame sequences that have V and J called. A part of the clones is gone; compared with another copy, unresolved V genes explain less than half, and the rest is unexplained. D and trimming were read from the DNA, whereas the V and J calls and clone size are those reported in that table. For this sample the table gives 80,000 to 95,000 clones, of which 87% were detected only once. 17% of the sample belongs to the ten largest clones.

Whole blood was collected in K2EDTA tubes by collaborating institutions according to the institutions' own protocols. For TCRbeta analysis, collaborators shipped samples in one of three forms: frozen whole blood, isolated PBMCs, or DNA extracted from either of those sample types. This record comes from a study of blood T cell repertoires in COVID-19 (dated by TCRdb to about 2020). General notes on the study: Samples from collaborators originated in the United States, Italy and Spain and spanned both the acute and convalescent phases of COVID-19. Samples came from the ongoing ImmuneRACE study (first 160 participants) plus 1,254 subjects from 6 global collaborators. Sample metadata almost always included a de-identified subject ID, COVID-19 status, age in years and sex. Where available, HLA class I and class II types were taken from metadata supplied by the sample provider and were not determined by assay-based typing. The repertoires were released in a freely available public database meant as a resource for research on the immune response to SARS-CoV-2. The material from the prospective study consisted of cDNA or gDNA derived from T cells, B-cell-depleted T cells, or PBMCs. The dataset comprised deeply sampled blood TCRbeta repertoires from subjects exposed to, actively infected with, or recovered from COVID-19. Here is what the overall study found, with its caveats: The amount of clinical and demographic metadata varied by source and participant and was provided uncurated.

From its cysteine to its phenylalanine, the CDR3 spans 14 amino acids. Of all the DNA, just the CDR3 is kept, 42 bases in frame from base 1. The CDR1 and CDR2 encoded by the germline V gene (reference sequence) are MNHEY and SMNVEV. Here V drops 3 bases and J drops 5 bases, and the junction holds 3 bases not matched to any gene. This clonotype was sampled from a human donor in a cohort sampled during active COVID-19. Sequenced material: peripheral blood. Recombination connected TRBV27 to TRBJ1-2; 10 central bases correspond to TRBD1. The nucleotide sequence is TGTGCCAGCAGTTTCGGGACAGGGGTTTATGGCTACACCTTC. Translated, this is CASSFGTGVYGYTF.